This T cell receptor beta chain was found in a study of T cell responses to AZD1222 COVID-19 vaccine. Study results and limitations: Repertoires were sampled only after the peak T cell response. White British people made up most donors, females outnumbered males, and clonal diversity was possibly underestimated. Once two AZD1222 doses were given, Spike-specific TCR breadth and depth went up. At 160-218 and 743-854, vaccine-associated CD4 TCRs were dominant, and they spanned spike.

For this clone: Its target is not known.

The V gene lost 6 bases and the J gene lost 3 bases, with 17 bases spanning the gap. The CDR3 consists of 16 residues. Germline CDR1 MNHEY, CDR2 SVGEGT. Profiling relied on immunoSEQ multiplex PCR, and the TCRdb table lists in-frame clones only, not all of them. Among 130,000 to 150,000 clones listed, 90% were seen once. The TCR sequence derives from an adult in good health. This material consisted of peripheral blood, taken on day 0 of AZD1222 vaccination. The chain links TRBV6-2 or TRBV6-3 to TRBJ2-2, with D maybe TRBD2 (6 bases). CDR3 nucleotides: TGTGCCAGCAGCCGGGACTGGTCGAGGTACACCGGGGAGCTGTTTTTT. Its translation: CASSRDWSRYTGELFF.